This T cell receptor beta chain stems from a study of T cell changes during pregnancy in multiple sclerosis (dated by TCRdb to about 2019). Regarding the research as a whole: The study examined how the T cell repertoire changed over the course of pregnancy in women with multiple sclerosis.

About this clone: It lacks a known antigen. No much larger clonotype is one base removed from it; base qualities were not supplied.

Library preparation was by the immunoSEQ multiplex PCR assay. Held by TCRdb, this immuneACCESS table contains in-frame sequences only and omits some clones. Under half of the omission traces to an unresolved V gene where checked; the cause of the rest is unknown. In this sample the table shows 35,000 to 50,000 clones, 87% of which occur a single time. Jointly, the top ten make up under 0.95% of the sample. The germline V gene gives CDR1 as SGHRS and CDR2 as YFSETQ. V is clipped by 0 bases and J by 0 bases, and the sequence between their germline boundaries is 16 bases long. The CDR3 covers 17 residues, taking in both the cysteine and the phenylalanine. The kept DNA is CDR3 alone, 51 bases in frame from the first base.

Source: CD4+ T cells from peripheral blood mononuclear cells, taken after pregnancy. The rearrangement combines TRBV5-1 with TRBJ2-7, with no confident D gene call. The clonotype comes from a female donor with multiple sclerosis, enrolled in a pregnancy study. The CDR3 protein sequence reads: CASSLAPHSESSYEQYF. The DNA reads as follows: TGCGCCAGCAGCTTGGCTCCTCACAGTGAAAGCTCCTACGAGCAGTACTTC.